This T cell receptor (beta chain) was retrieved from a study of Ad26.COV2.S vaccination and SARS-CoV-2 variants. The wider study: Ad26.COV2.S shots went into the muscle once or twice, 56 days apart. Regarding the study as a whole: For non-spike TCRs, breadth in vaccine recipients resembled that in placebo recipients.

V was cut by 5 bases and J by 2 bases, with 13 bases left in between. CDR3 length equals 15 residues. Germline CDR1 and CDR2: SGHVS and FQNEAQ. As to treatment: 19 received Ad26.COV2.S at low or high dose, single or two shots; several received placebo; per-sample allocation not given. The samples were gathered on day 63 after the first injection of vaccine or placebo. Participants' vaccine, an Ad26 vector, delivered Wuhan-strain SARS-CoV-2 spike. This clone was found once. The antigen is undetermined. Measured with immunoSEQ multiplex PCR; TCRdb has only the in-frame clones, and not every one. This sample has about 250,000 clones, with about 90% found just once.

The V gene is TRBV7-8, the J gene TRBJ1-5; weak D call: TRBD1 (6 bases). The material was peripheral blood, obtained in a trial of Ad26.COV2.S vaccine versus placebo. The origin of this receptor is a person aged 18-60 years who received the Ad26.COV2.S COVID-19 vaccine or a placebo. The CDR3 sequence: CASSPYRVRNQPQHF. The CDR3 nucleotides read TGTGCCAGCAGCCCCTACAGGGTTCGCAATCAGCCCCAGCATTTT.